These 17 T cell receptor beta chains came from one sample sequenced in a study of T cells in localized non-small cell lung cancer. The method was immunoSEQ multiplex PCR; TCRdb's version includes in-frame clones alone and lacks a portion of them. Of 30,000 to 35,000 clones in the sample, 93% were seen once. The sample was peripheral blood, taken before any cancer treatment. The receptor source for this set is a female donor older than 55 with stage I lung adenocarcinoma.

This chain links TRBV19 with TRBJ2-4, with 10 nucleotides matching TRBD1. J lost 3 bases, V lost 6 bases, and 5 bases had no gene match. The CDR3 has 15 amino acids. Germline V lookup: CDR1 LNHDA, CDR2 SQIVND (reference sequence). The chain's CDR3 is CASSFGTGDKNIQYF. CDR3 nucleotide sequence: TGTGCCAGTAGCTTCGGGACAGGGGACAAAAACATTCAGTACTTC.

In this sample, this clone turned up once. This chain links TRBV19 with TRBJ2-7; D might be TRBD1 (5 bases). This CDR3 has 14 residues. With 5 bases removed from V and 2 bases from J, the gap between germline ends came to 13 bases. Germline values: CDR1 LNHDA, CDR2 SQIVND (reference sequence). DNA for the CDR3: TGTGCCAGTAGTTCAAACAGGCAAACCTACGAGCAGTACGTC. Amino acids: CASSSNRQTYEQYV.

This clone was recorded only once. The V and J genes are TRBV28 and TRBJ2-1, with D unclear. Trimming removed 10 bases from V and 0 bases from J, with 16 bases in between. This CDR3 region has 15 residues. The germline gives CDR1 MDHEN, CDR2 SYDVKM. The CDR3 here is CATTNPRPSYNEQFF. The CDR3 nucleotides read TGTGCCACCACAAACCCCCGACCCTCCTACAATGAGCAGTTCTTC.

The V gene is TRBV4-3, the J gene TRBJ2-7, with D possibly being TRBD1 or TRBD2 (5 bases each). Between the trimmed V and J ends, which lost 0 bases and 5 bases, there was a span of 8 bases. This CDR3 has 13 amino acids. The germline gives CDR1 LGHNA, CDR2 YSLEER. Here the CDR3 reads CASSQDVGDEQYV. The DNA of the CDR3 is TGCGCCAGCAGCCAAGATGTGGGGGACGAGCAGTACGTC.

The table lists this clone with a few counts. V gene TRBV4-2 combines with J gene TRBJ1-2; 7 bases agree with TRBD1. CDR1 is LGHNA, CDR2 YNFKEQ, per germline. The CDR3 extends over 14 amino acids. V dropped 6 bases and J dropped 7; count of bases not matched to a gene: 11. The CDR3 sequence is CASRNPTGNGGYTF. CDR3 bases: TGTGCCAGCAGGAACCCGACAGGGAACGGTGGCTACACCTTC.

The V call is TRBV5-1, the J call TRBJ2-1, with D uncertain. V dropped 0 bases and J dropped 2 bases, with 12 bases sitting between them. Germline-derived CDR1 and CDR2 are SGHRS and YFSETQ. The CDR3 length is 16 residues. CDR3 residues: CASSLDGSPTYNEQFF. The CDR3 bases are TGCGCCAGCAGCTTGGATGGCTCCCCCACCTACAATGAGCAGTTCTTC.

The chain combines TRBV2 with TRBJ1-1; the D gene is possibly TRBD1 (5 bases). Trimming took 7 bases from V and 4 from J, leaving 10 bases between them. From germline, CDR1 is SNHLY and CDR2 FYNNEI. This CDR3 comprises 12 residues. CDR3 nucleotides: TGTGCCAGCATTGGGGGGGGCACTGAAGCTTTCTTT. Encoded protein: CASIGGGTEAFF. The full variable domain, completed using reference TRBV2 and TRBJ1-1, is EPEVTQTPSHQVTQMGQEVILRCVPISNHLYFYWYRQILGQKVEFLVSFYNNEISEKSEIFDDQFSVERPDGSNFTLKIRSTKLEDSAMYFCASIGGGTEAFFGQGTRLTVV.

The J gene is TRBJ1-1, the V gene TRBV19; possible D gene TRBD1, 6 bases. The CDR3 sequence is 14 residues long. The V gene's germline CDR1 is LNHDA and CDR2 SQIVND (reference sequence). Trimming took off 5 bases at V and 0 bases at J, with 10 bases between the two ends. Written as DNA, the CDR3 is TGTGCCAGTAGTGTGACAGGCCTGAACACTGAAGCTTTCTTT. It yields the protein CASSVTGLNTEAFF.

The CDR3 region is CASSQQAPSGIYNEQFF. The CDR3 bases are TGCGCCAGCAGCCAGCAGGCCCCTAGCGGGATATACAATGAGCAGTTCTTC. The genes are TRBV4-1 and TRBJ2-1; 9 bases fit TRBD2. CDR3 size: 17 residues. V trimming: 3 bases; J trimming: 4 bases; junction bases outside the gene matches: 10. Germline CDR1 reads MGHRA; CDR2 reads YSYEKL.

The V and J genes are TRBV11-2 and TRBJ1-2; the D is unclear. Per the germline V gene, CDR1 is SGHAT and CDR2 is FQNNGV. The CDR3 totals 13 residues. V was clipped by 2 bases and J by 4 bases, with 8 bases between them. Written as DNA, the CDR3 is TGTGCCAGCAGCTTACAGATCTTCTATGGCTACACCTTC. Residues: CASSLQIFYGYTF.

The CDR3 sequence: CASSLEGTGLLGYTF. CDR3 DNA: TGTGCCAGCAGCTTAGAAGGGACAGGACTGCTCGGCTACACCTTC. The chain uses TRBV7-2 and TRBJ1-2; TRBD1 agrees at 8 bases. Trimming cost V 1 base and J 8 bases; bases outside gene matches: 9. CDR1 and CDR2 (germline): SGHTA, FQGNSA. This CDR3 comprises 15 residues.

CDR3 sequence reads: CASSLRGYQPQHF. DNA of the CDR3: TGTGCCAGCAGCTTGAGGGGATATCAGCCCCAGCATTTT. The V call is TRBV5-6, the J call TRBJ1-5; TRBD1 might be the D (5 bases). The CDR3 totals 13 residues. Per germline, CDR1 SGHDT and CDR2 YYEEEE. The V end was cut by 1 base, the J end by 5 bases, with 7 bases between.

This clone has just a few counts. The gene calls are TRBV27 and TRBJ2-6; TRBD1 aligns across 8 bases. V was pared by 5 bases and J by 2 bases, with 8 bases of the junction left unmatched. Germline-derived CDR1 and CDR2 are MNHEY and SMNVEV (reference sequence). This CDR3 is 17 amino acids long. The CDR3 DNA follows: TGTGCCAGCAGTACTCCGACGACAGGGGCTGGGGCCAACGTCCTGACTTTC. Amino acids: CASSTPTTGAGANVLTF. The full variable domain, rest sourced from reference TRBV27 and TRBJ2-6, is EAQVTQNPRYLITVTGKKLTVTCSQNMNHEYMSWYRQDPGLGLRQIYYSMNVEVTDKGDVPEGYKVSRKEKRNFPLILESPSPNQTSLYFCASSTPTTGAGANVLTFGAGSRLTVL.

This clone appeared a single time. This rearrangement joins TRBV19 to TRBJ2-1, with D possibly TRBD2 on 7 matching bases. Germline CDR1 is LNHDA and CDR2 is SQIVND (reference sequence). The V end lost 3 bases, the J end lost 3 bases, and 12 bases lay between the germline ends. The CDR3 has 15 residues. As DNA, the CDR3 is TGTGCCAGTAGTATGGCAGGGGACTACTACAATGAGCAGTTCTTC. Protein product: CASSMAGDYYNEQFF.

The sample holds one count of this clone. The rearrangement links TRBV9 to TRBJ1-2; tentatively, D is TRBD1 (6 bases). CDR3 length: 14 amino acids. Trimming pared 4 bases from V and 7 bases from J, leaving 17 bases between. The germline V gene has CDR1 SGDLS and CDR2 YYNGEE. CDR3 sequence reads: CASSPAGDSRGYTF. CDR3 nucleotides: TGTGCCAGCAGCCCCGCAGGGGATTCTCGTGGCTACACCTTC.

J is TRBJ2-5 and V is TRBV27; no definite D call. V was trimmed by 6 bases and J by 4 bases, leaving 18 bases between them. The germline V gene encodes CDR1 MNHEY and CDR2 SMNVEV (reference sequence). The CDR3 has 15 residues. The CDR3 nucleotides read TGTGCCAGCAGCTCTGGGCCGAGGCGGCGAGAGACCCAGTACTTC. Its protein is CASSSGPRRRETQYF.

The chain recombines TRBV6-6 with TRBJ1-2; TRBD1 matches 7 bases. The CDR3 totals 14 residues. Trimming removed 6 bases from V and 4 bases from J; junction bases left unmatched: 8. The germline gives CDR1 MNHNY, CDR2 SVGAGI (reference sequence). CDR3 nucleotides: TGTGCCAGCAGACCCCAGGGGGAGTCCTATGGCTACACCTTC. It specifies CASRPQGESYGYTF.